This T cell receptor (beta chain) came from a study of beta chain features in type 1 diabetes. Findings and caveats of the study: A closer apparent resemblance between naive, central memory and Treg TCRB repertoires was seen in patients than in healthy donors. Among patients with Type 1 diabetes, TCRB CDR3s were moderately but significantly shorter in every one of the four CD4+ subsets. Junctions at VDJ sites from type 1 diabetes patients had fewer insertions and more deletions.

Worth noting for this clone: The antigen is not known.

The isolated RNA, all of it, was reverse transcribed, so expressed TCRB transcripts were what got sequenced. Produced via immunoSEQ multiplex PCR; TCRdb's table is partial and in-frame only. The sample lists 500,000 to 850,000 clones, over 12% occurring once. Trimming pared 7 bases from V and 5 bases from J, leaving 22 bases between. The CDR3 loop spans 15 amino acids. CDR1 and CDR2 (germline): SGHRS, YFSETQ. This chain connects TRBV5-1 to TRBJ2-7, with TRBD2 as a possible D gene (6 bases). The TCR comes from a man aged 18 to 35 with type 1 diabetes. Material: naive CD4+ T cells from blood. The CDR3 nucleotides are TGCGCCAGCGGCCATGGGGCGGGGTCTTGGGACGAGCAGTACTTC. Protein product: CASGHGAGSWDEQYF.